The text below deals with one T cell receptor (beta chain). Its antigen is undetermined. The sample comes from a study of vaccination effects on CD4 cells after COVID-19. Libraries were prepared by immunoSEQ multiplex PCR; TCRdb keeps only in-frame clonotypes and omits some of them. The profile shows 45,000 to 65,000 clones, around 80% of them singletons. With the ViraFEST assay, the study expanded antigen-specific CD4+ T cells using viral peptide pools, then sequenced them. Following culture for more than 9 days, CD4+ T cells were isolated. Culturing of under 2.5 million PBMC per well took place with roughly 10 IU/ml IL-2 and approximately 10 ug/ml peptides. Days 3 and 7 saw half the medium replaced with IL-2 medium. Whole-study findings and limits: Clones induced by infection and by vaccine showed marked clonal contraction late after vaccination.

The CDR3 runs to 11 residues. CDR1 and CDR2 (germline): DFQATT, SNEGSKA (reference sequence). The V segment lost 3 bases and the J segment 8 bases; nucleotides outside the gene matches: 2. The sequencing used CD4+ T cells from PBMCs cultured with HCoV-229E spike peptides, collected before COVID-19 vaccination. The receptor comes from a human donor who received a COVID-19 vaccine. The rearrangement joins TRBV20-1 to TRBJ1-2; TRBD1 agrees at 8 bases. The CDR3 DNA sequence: TGCAGTGCTAGGACAGGGGAAGGCTACACCTTC. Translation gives CSARTGEGYTF.